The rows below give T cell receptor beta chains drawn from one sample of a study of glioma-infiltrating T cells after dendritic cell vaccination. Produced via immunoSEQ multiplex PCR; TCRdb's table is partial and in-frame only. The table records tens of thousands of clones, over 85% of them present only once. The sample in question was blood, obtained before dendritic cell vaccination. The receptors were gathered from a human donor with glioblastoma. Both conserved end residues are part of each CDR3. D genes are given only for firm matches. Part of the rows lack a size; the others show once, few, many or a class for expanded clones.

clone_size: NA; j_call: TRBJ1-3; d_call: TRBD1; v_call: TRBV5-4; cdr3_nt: TGTGCCAGCAGCTTGGATAGACAGGGCCCTGGAAACACCATATATTTT; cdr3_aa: CASSLDRQGPGNTIYF
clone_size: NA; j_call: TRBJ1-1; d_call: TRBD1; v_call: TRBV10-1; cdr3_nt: TGCGCCAGCAGGCGGGACAGCAATACTGAAGCTTTCTTT; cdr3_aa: CASRRDSNTEAFF
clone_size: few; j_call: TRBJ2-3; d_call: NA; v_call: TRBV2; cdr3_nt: TGTGCCAGCAGTCCCGCAGATACGCAGTATTTT; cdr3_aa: CASSPADTQYF
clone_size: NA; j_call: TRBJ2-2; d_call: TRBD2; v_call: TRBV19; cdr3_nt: TGTGCCAGTACCATCAAAGCGGGGGGGCCGGGTACCGGGGAGCTGTTTTTT; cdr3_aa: CASTIKAGGPGTGELFF
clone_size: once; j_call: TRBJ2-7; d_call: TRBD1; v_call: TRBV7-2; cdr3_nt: TGTGCCAGCAGCTTAGTTGGGGACAGGGACTACGAGCAGTACTTC; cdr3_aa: CASSLVGDRDYEQYF
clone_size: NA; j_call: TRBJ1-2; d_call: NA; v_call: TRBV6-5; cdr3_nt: TGTGCCAGCAGTTACGCCGGTCTCGGGTATGGCTACACCTTC; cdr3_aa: CASSYAGLGYGYTF
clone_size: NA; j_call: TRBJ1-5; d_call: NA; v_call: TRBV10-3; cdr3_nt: TGTGCCATCTCGGGGGTTAATCAGCCCCAGCATTTT; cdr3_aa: CAISGVNQPQHF
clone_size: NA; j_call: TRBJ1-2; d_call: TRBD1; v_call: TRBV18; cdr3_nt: TGTGCCAGCTCAGCGGAGGGGGCAGAGTTCTATGGCTACACCTTC; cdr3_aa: CASSAEGAEFYGYTF
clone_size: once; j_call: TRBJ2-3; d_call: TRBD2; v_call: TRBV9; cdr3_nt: TGTGCCAGCAGCGTAGGAATTAGCGGGGGGGTAGCAGATACGCAGTATTTT; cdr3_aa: CASSVGISGGVADTQYF
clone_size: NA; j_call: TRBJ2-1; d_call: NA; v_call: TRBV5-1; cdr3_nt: TGCGCCAGCGGAATTGGCGGGACAGCGGGTAATGAGCAGTTCTTC; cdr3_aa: CASGIGGTAGNEQFF
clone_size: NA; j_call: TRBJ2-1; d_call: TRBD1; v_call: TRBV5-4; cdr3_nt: TGTGCCAGCAGCTTAGGGACAGGGACCTACAATGAGCAGTTCTTC; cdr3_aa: CASSLGTGTYNEQFF
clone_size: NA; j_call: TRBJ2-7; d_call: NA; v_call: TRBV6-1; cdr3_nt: TGTGCCAGCAGTGAAGCGCGGTGGGTTAATAGATACGAGCAGTACTTC; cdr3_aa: CASSEARWVNRYEQYF
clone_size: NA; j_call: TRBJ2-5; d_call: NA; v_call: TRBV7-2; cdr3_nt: TGTGCCAGCAGCTACCCCGGGGTTGCGGGACAAGAGACCCAGTACTTC; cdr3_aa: CASSYPGVAGQETQYF